These 19 T cell receptor beta chains originate from one sample sequenced in a study of CD8 T cells in Susac syndrome. The RNA input was roughly 0.5 to 1 ug, and it was reverse transcribed with random hexamers. Each CDR3 protein gets one entry after TCRdb re-called the immunoSEQ multiplex PCR reads with MiXCR. The data show about 430,000 distinct CDR3 sequences, more than 80% seen once. Specimen: CD8+ T cells from PBMCs. These receptor sequences come from a human donor with multiple sclerosis.

The rearrangement uses TRBV7-2 and TRBJ2-1; 11 bases match TRBD2. Germline CDR1 reads SGHTA; CDR2 reads FQGNSA. The CDR3 spans 19 residues. V lost 4 bases and J lost 0; bases outside the gene matches: 11. For the CDR3, the DNA is TGTGCCAGCAGCTCCTACTATCCTAGCGGGGGGTTCTCCTACAATGAGCAGTTCTTC. Protein sequence: CASSSYYPSGGFSYNEQFF.

Comments on this clonotype: Mismatch with germline at one junction end may stem from a read error. The chain has TRBV7-9 and TRBJ2-1, with 9 bases aligning to TRBD2. This CDR3 region has 15 residues. CDR1 and CDR2 from the germline V gene are SEHNR and FQNEAQ (reference sequence). CDR3 DNA: TGTGCCAGCAGCGAAGCGGGAGGACAATACAAGGAGCAGTTCTTC. It is translated as CASSEAGGQYKEQFF.

This chain links TRBV11-1 with TRBJ2-7; either TRBD1 or TRBD2 may fit D (6 bases each). The germline V gene has CDR1 SGHAT and CDR2 FQDESV (reference sequence). The CDR3 loop spans 14 amino acids. V lost 1 base to trimming and J lost 3 bases, with 10 bases between them. The CDR3 DNA reads as TGTGCCAGCAGCTTAGAGAGGGGGGACTACGAGCAGTACTTC. This translates into CASSLERGDYEQYF.

The rearrangement links TRBV19 to TRBJ2-5, with D tentatively TRBD1 or TRBD2 (6 bases each). Per germline, CDR1 LNHDA and CDR2 SQIVND (reference sequence). This CDR3 comprises 12 residues. The V and J ends lost 9 bases and 5 bases respectively, with 13 bases between them. The chain's CDR3 is CASTEGGETQYF. CDR3 coding DNA: TGTGCCAGCACGGAGGGGGGCGAGACCCAGTACTTC. Filled out from reference TRBV19 and TRBJ2-5, the complete variable domain reads DGGITQSPKYLFRKEGQNVTLSCEQNLNHDAMYWYRQDPGQGLRLIYYSQIVNDFQKGDIAEGYSVSREKKESFPLTVTSAQKNPTAFYLCASTEGGETQYFGPGTRLLVL.

V usage is TRBV27 and J usage is TRBJ2-7; the match to TRBD2 covers 9 bases. This CDR3 has 14 residues. Germline loops: CDR1 MNHEY, CDR2 SMNVEV (reference sequence). Trimming cost V 2 bases and J 6 bases; bases outside gene matches: 5. The CDR3 reads CASSLGGRAVEQYF. CDR3 sequence (DNA): TGTGCCAGCAGTTTAGGCGGGAGGGCCGTCGAGCAGTACTTC.

This clonotype was counted a single time. The chain links TRBV28 to TRBJ2-1; D is perhaps TRBD2 (5 bases). The CDR3 spans 15 residues. CDR1 MDHEN and CDR2 SYDVKM come from the germline V gene. V dropped 5 bases and J dropped 3 bases, with 14 bases sitting between them. Here the CDR3 DNA reads TGTGCCAGCAGTCCCACTAGAATAAGCTACAATGAGCAGTTCTTC. Amino acid sequence: CASSPTRISYNEQFF.

This clonotype was seen only once. The V call is TRBV25-1, the J call TRBJ2-5; possibly TRBD1 or TRBD2 for D (5 bases each). Germline V gene lookup returns CDR1 MGHDK and CDR2 SYGVNS. This CDR3 spans 14 amino acids. With 6 bases removed from V and 1 base from J, the gap between germline ends came to 12 bases. The CDR3 is CASSRDGRQETQYF. The CDR3, as DNA: TGTGCCAGCAGCCGGGACGGACGCCAAGAGACCCAGTACTTC.

The rearrangement joins TRBV4-1 to TRBJ1-2; D is ambiguous. The CDR3 has 15 amino acids. The V and J ends lost 1 base and 4 bases respectively, with 13 bases between them. The germline gives CDR1 MGHRA, CDR2 YSYEKL. The CDR3 DNA sequence: TGCGCCAGCAGCCAAGTAAAGGCGGTTAGCTATGGCTACACCTTC. This translates into CASSQVKAVSYGYTF.

Only one count was recorded for this clonotype. CDR3 sequence reads: CASSYSLAETQETQYF. The CDR3 region has the DNA TGTGCCAGCAGTTACTCACTAGCGGAAACACAAGAGACCCAGTACTTC. The genes are TRBV6-5 and TRBJ2-5; 8 bases line up with TRBD2. The ends lost 0 bases at V and 2 bases at J; junction bases unmatched: 5. Germline V gene data show CDR1 as MNHEY and CDR2 as SVGAGI. The CDR3 is 16 amino acids.

J is TRBJ2-1 and V is TRBV28; TRBD2 agrees at 12 bases. The CDR3 runs to 14 residues. Germline loops: CDR1 MDHEN, CDR2 SYDVKM. V shed 10 bases, J shed 9 bases, and the junction held 10 bases outside the gene matches. CDR3 DNA sequence: TGTGCCATCGGGCCGGGACTAGCGGGTGGTGAGCAGTTCTTC. It yields the protein CAIGPGLAGGEQFF.

The chain couples TRBV28 to TRBJ1-1, with D perhaps matching TRBD1 (6 bases). Germline loops: CDR1 MDHEN, CDR2 SYDVKM. This CDR3 is built from 16 residues. V was shortened by 5 bases and J by 4 bases, with 20 bases between the two germline ends. CDR3 in amino acids: CASSPIGSGASTEAFF. CDR3 in DNA: TGTGCCAGCAGTCCCATAGGGTCAGGGGCGTCCACTGAAGCTTTCTTT. The full variable domain, with the rest looked up from reference TRBV28 and TRBJ1-1, is DVKVTQSSRYLVKRTGEKVFLECVQDMDHENMFWYRQDPGLGLRLIYFSYDVKMKEKGDIPEGYSVSREKKERFSLILESASTNQTSMYLCASSPIGSGASTEAFFGQGTRLTVV.

This rearrangement joins TRBV4-1 to TRBJ1-2; D gene uncertain. Germline assignment: CDR1 MGHRA and CDR2 YSYEKL. Trimming stripped 0 bases from V and 3 bases from J, with 5 bases between. This CDR3 region has 13 residues. The DNA of the CDR3 is TGCGCCAGCAGCCAAGAGGCCCACTATGGCTACACCTTC. Translation: CASSQEAHYGYTF.

The V and J genes are TRBV27 and TRBJ2-3; D is possibly TRBD1 (5 bases). V was clipped by 2 bases and J by 1 base, with 13 bases between them. CDR3 length: 16 amino acids. Germline V gene data show CDR1 as MNHEY and CDR2 as SMNVEV (reference sequence). The CDR3 DNA sequence: TGTGCCAGCAGTTTAGTATTGGCCAGGGGCACAGATACGCAGTATTTT. Its protein product is CASSLVLARGTDTQYF.

The chain carries TRBV27 and TRBJ2-7; D might be TRBD2 (7 bases). The CDR3 extends over 15 amino acids. Germline CDR1 reads MNHEY; CDR2 reads SMNVEV (reference sequence). Trimming shortened V by 0 bases and J by 4 bases, and 13 bases separated the two germline ends. The CDR3, as DNA: TGTGCCAGCAGTTTATCGCGGGGGCTCTATTACGAGCAGTACTTC. As protein: CASSLSRGLYYEQYF.

The CDR3 sequence: CASSLSDRAEQYF. CDR3 DNA: TGTGCCAGCAGTTTGTCGGACAGGGCCGAGCAGTACTTC. The rearrangement uses TRBV27 and TRBJ2-7; 8 nucleotides agree with TRBD1. The length of the CDR3 is 13 residues. V trimming: 3 bases; J trimming: 6 bases; junction bases outside the gene matches: 4. CDR1 and CDR2 (germline): MNHEY, SMNVEV (reference sequence).

The V and J genes are TRBV7-8 and TRBJ1-5; TRBD1 might be the D (5 bases). V lost 5 bases and J 1 base, leaving 15 bases between the germline ends. The V gene's germline CDR1 is SGHVS and CDR2 FQNEAQ. The CDR3 runs to 16 residues. Written as DNA, the CDR3 is TGTGCCAGCAGCCCGATGGGGGAATTAAGCAATCAGCCCCAGCATTTT. This codes for CASSPMGELSNQPQHF.

In this sample, this clonotype turned up once. The CDR3 DNA reads as TGTGCCAGCAGCCTCCTGGGGAGACACTATGGCTACACCTTC. This codes for CASSLLGRHYGYTF. The J gene is TRBJ1-2, the V gene TRBV13; D not certain. Germline V lookup: CDR1 PRHDT, CDR2 FYEKMQ (reference sequence). V dropped 5 bases and J dropped 3 bases, with 13 bases sitting between them. The length of the CDR3 is 14 residues.

The gene calls are TRBV27 and TRBJ2-1; the match to TRBD2 covers 10 bases. After removal of 2 bases from V and 5 bases from J, the junction contained 3 bases not matched to a gene. This CDR3 is 15 amino acids long. CDR1 is MNHEY and CDR2 is SMNVEV in the germline V gene (reference sequence). CDR3 in amino acids: CASSLGLAGDNEQFF. As DNA, the CDR3 is TGTGCCAGCAGTTTAGGGCTAGCGGGAGACAATGAGCAGTTCTTC.

This chain uses TRBV30 with TRBJ2-2, with D perhaps TRBD1 (6 bases). Germline CDR1 GTSNPN, CDR2 SVGIG (reference sequence). V lost 7 bases and J 4 bases, leaving 13 bases between the germline ends. This CDR3 is 13 amino acids long. The CDR3 DNA sequence: TGTGCCTTACCGGGACAATTCACCGGGGAGCTGTTTTTT. Translated, it gives CALPGQFTGELFF.